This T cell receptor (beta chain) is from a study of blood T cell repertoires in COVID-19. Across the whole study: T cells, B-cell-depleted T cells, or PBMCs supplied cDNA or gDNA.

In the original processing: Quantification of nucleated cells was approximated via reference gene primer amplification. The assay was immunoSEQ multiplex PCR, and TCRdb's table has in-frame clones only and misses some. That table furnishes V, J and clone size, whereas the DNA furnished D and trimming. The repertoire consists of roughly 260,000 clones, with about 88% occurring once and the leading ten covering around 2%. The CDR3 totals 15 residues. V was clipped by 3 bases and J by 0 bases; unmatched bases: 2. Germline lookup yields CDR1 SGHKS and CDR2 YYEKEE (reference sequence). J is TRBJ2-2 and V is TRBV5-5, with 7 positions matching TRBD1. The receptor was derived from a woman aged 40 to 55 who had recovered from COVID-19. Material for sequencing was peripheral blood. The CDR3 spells CASSSGQSNTGELFF. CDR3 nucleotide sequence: TGTGCCAGCAGCTCGGGACAGTCGAACACCGGGGAGCTGTTTTTT.